This TCR beta chain was identified in a study of T cells in Graves' hyperthyroidism and ophthalmopathy. Notes on the study in general: By a 13 V-J model, ophthalmopathy was set apart from stable hyperthyroidism. Most thyroid clonotypes that were expanded above 0.001 also turned up in blood.

Diagnosis relied on clinical symptoms, serum thyroxine and TRAb, thyroid ultrasound and orbital computed tomography. TCR beta CDR3 regions were amplified from RNA. With the HTBI primer set, the TCR CDR3 went through a first round of RT-PCR. TCRdb reprocessed the multiplex PCR reads via MiXCR and lists one record per CDR3 protein. The sample carries 500,000 to 600,000 distinct CDR3 sequences, over 45% recorded once. Germline CDR1 is SGDLS and CDR2 is YYNGEE. V shed 0 bases and J 2 bases; nucleotides not matched to a gene: 7. The CDR3 extends over 17 amino acids. With respect to this clonotype: Its antigen is still unknown.

The V and J genes are TRBV9 and TRBJ2-2, with 7 bases that match TRBD2. This receptor was obtained from an adult woman with Graves' disease, either hyperthyroidism or ophthalmopathy (not recorded which). Sequenced material: peripheral blood or thyroid tissue (not recorded which). CDR3 bases: TGTGCCAGCAGCGTAGCCCAGCGGGGCTTTAACACCGGGGAGCTGTTTTTT. Translating gives CASSVAQRGFNTGELFF.